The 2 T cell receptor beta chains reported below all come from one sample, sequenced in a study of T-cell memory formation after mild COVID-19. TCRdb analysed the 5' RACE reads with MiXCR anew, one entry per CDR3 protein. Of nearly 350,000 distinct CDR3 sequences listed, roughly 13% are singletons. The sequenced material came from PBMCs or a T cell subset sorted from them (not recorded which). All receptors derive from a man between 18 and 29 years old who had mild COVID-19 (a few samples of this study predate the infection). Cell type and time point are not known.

The CDR3 sequence: CASSSQGIPEAFF. DNA of the CDR3: TGTGCCAGCAGTTCCCAGGGGATCCCTGAAGCTTTCTTT. This chain connects TRBV12-3 or TRBV12-4 to TRBJ1-1, with D maybe TRBD1 (6 bases). The CDR3 is 13 amino acids. The V end lost 4 bases, the J end lost 6 bases, and 12 bases lay between the germline ends.

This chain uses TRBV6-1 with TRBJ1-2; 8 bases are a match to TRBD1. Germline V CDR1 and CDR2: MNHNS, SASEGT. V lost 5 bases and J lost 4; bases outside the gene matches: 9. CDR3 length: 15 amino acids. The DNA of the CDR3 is TGTGCCAGCAGTCCCCAGGGGGCGCGAGGCTATGGCTACACCTTC. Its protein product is CASSPQGARGYGYTF.